This T cell receptor beta chain was sequenced during a study of cytomegalovirus exposure and HLA in healthy donors. PCR involved 60 Vbeta and 13 Jbeta primers. Repertoires were generated with immunoSEQ multiplex PCR, while TCRdb's copy carries only in-frame clones and drops some. The sample yields 200,000 to 250,000 clones, 82% seen once. This sequence originates from a woman in her forties in good health and CMV-seropositive. The sample consisted of PBMCs.

Here the CDR3 DNA reads TGTGCCAGCTCATTCGGGACAGGGCGACAAGAGACCCAGTACTTC. Its translation: CASSFGTGRQETQYF. This chain joins TRBV18 and TRBJ2-5; 9 nucleotides line up with TRBD1. Germline V gene sequence: CDR1 KGHSH, CDR2 LQKENI. Germline trimming cut 5 bases from V and 2 bases from J; bases unmatched to any gene: 6. CDR3 length: 15 amino acids.